The sequence of this T cell receptor beta chain was determined in a study of shared clonotypes between healthy human individuals. Some clones are missing from TCRdb's copy, which holds only in-frame ones; the method was immunoSEQ multiplex PCR. The sample gives about 2.4 million clones, around 90% of which show up once; about 0.13% is in the top ten. The sample consisted of naive CD4+ T cells sorted from blood. Specified subset: CD45RA+ positively selected. This receptor was taken from a man aged 18-30 years in good health.

CDR3 coding DNA: TGTGCCAGCAGCCTTACCCAGGGGCCCGGGGAGCTGTTTTTT. It specifies CASSLTQGPGELFF. The V gene is TRBV6-5, the J gene TRBJ2-2; D possibly corresponds to TRBD1 (6 bases). Between the trimmed V and J ends, which lost 6 bases and 6 bases, there was a span of 14 bases. The CDR3 totals 14 residues. From germline, CDR1 is MNHEY and CDR2 SVGAGI.